This T cell receptor (beta chain) is from a study of long-term antiretroviral therapy in people with HIV. Each participant with HIV received care in the United States. Every specimen held between 1-10 million cryopreserved PBMC. These were thawed and washed before DNA extraction. The count of this clone is one. Its matching antigen is unknown. Version v3.0 of the immunoSEQ assay was performed at survey level. Sequencing was performed with immunoSEQ multiplex PCR; in TCRdb, only in-frame clones are kept and a portion is missing. This table holds 30,000 to 40,000 clones, 70% to 90% found once. The germline V and J ends were trimmed by 2 bases and 3 bases, with 20 bases remaining between them. CDR1 is MNHNS and CDR2 is SASEGT in the germline V gene. The CDR3 extends over 17 amino acids. Study-level points and caveats: No data were available on ART adherence, viral resistance or therapy changes. Relative to control repertoires, HIV repertoires exhibited narrower CDR3 length ranges.

The input for sequencing was unsorted PBMCs, taken 1.1 years after starting antiretroviral therapy. The chain couples TRBV6-1 to TRBJ2-7; a weak D match, TRBD2 (6 bases). The receptor was isolated from a man younger than 35 with HIV. The CDR3 sequence is CASSECIGAGTCYEQYF. The CDR3 nucleotides read TGTGCCAGCAGTGAATGTATTGGGGCAGGGACTTGCTACGAGCAGTACTTC.